This TCR beta chain was recovered during a study of T cell changes during pregnancy in multiple sclerosis. The data were produced by immunoSEQ multiplex PCR, yet TCRdb's version contains in-frame clones alone and is incomplete. This sample has around 56,000 clones, with approximately 86% found just once. The clonotype comes from a female donor with multiple sclerosis, enrolled in a pregnancy study. Sequencing used CD4+ T cells from peripheral blood mononuclear cells, obtained in the third trimester of pregnancy.

For the CDR3, the DNA is TGTGCCTGGAGTGTACCGGGTGGAAACATTCAGTACTTC. This translates into CAWSVPGGNIQYF. The rearrangement joins TRBV30 to TRBJ2-4; D is undetermined. CDR3 length: 13 amino acids. Germline lookup yields CDR1 GTSNPN and CDR2 SVGIG (reference sequence). The V gene lost 0 bases and the J gene lost 6 bases, with 9 bases spanning the gap.